The sequence of this TCR beta chain was determined in a study of graft-versus-host responses after intestinal transplantation. Germline CDR1 SGHTA, CDR2 FQGNSA. Trimming shortened V by 3 bases and J by 2 bases, and 8 bases separated the two germline ends. The CDR3 length is 13 residues. Study-level results: In patients with graft-donor T cell macrochimerism, allograft graft-versus-host to host-versus-graft clonal ratios were high. Maximum circulating GvH clone levels tracked with early post-transplant HvG decreases. Recipient marrow held GvH clones, some first seen in ileum or blood.

Sequenced by immunoSEQ multiplex PCR; TCRdb stores in-frame clones only, minus some. In the table there are around 14,000 clones, about 34% of which are singletons. The culture paired approximately 200,000 irradiated violet-dye-labeled stimulators with approximately 200,000 CFSE-labeled responders. After the reaction, proliferating CFSE-low CD3+CD4+ and CD3+CD8+ responders were sorted. The TCR comes from a human patient who received an intestinal transplant. The chain employs TRBV7-2 and TRBJ2-7; TRBD1 is a possible D gene (5 bases). This specimen was alloreactive CD8+ T cells from a mixed lymphocyte reaction culture, taken before intestinal transplant. The subset denotes: CFSE-low proliferating T cells sorted from roughly six-day pre-transplant mixed lymphocyte reaction (GvH or HvG direction). CDR3 in amino acids: CASSFSGTYEQYF. CDR3 sequence (DNA): TGTGCCAGCAGCTTTTCAGGGACCTACGAGCAGTACTTC.